One and the same sample provided the 25 T cell receptor beta chains below, sequenced in a study of response to subunit inactivated influenza vaccine (dated by TCRdb to about 2018). Libraries were constructed by RT-PCR. The reads were generated on an Illumina HiSeq 2500. TCRdb reanalyzed the raw reads on its own, using fastp at Q25 for trimming and MiXCR for clone calling, and kept in-frame beta chains. A single entry per CDR3 protein holds the most common genes and DNA from its merged rows. The sample table holds hundreds of thousands of distinct CDR3 sequences, of which approximately 7.6% were seen once. Jointly, the top ten make up over 10% of the sample. The source material was PBMCs from blood, sampled roughly 24 months after vaccination. The source is a man aged 50 to 69 who received an inactivated influenza vaccine. Donor details come from another sample of the same person, matched by shared clones.

This clonotype has just a few counts. DNA for the CDR3: TGTGCCAGCAGTCCAGCCGGACAGAAAGAGACCCAGTACTTC. This encodes CASSPAGQKETQYF. This rearrangement joins TRBV6-2 or TRBV6-3 to TRBJ2-5, with a weak D call TRBD1 (6 bases). Trimming cost V 5 bases and J 3 bases, with 13 bases left between them. This CDR3 region has 14 residues. Germline V gene lookup returns CDR1 MNHEY and CDR2 SVGEGT.

The chain is built from TRBV24-1 and TRBJ2-7, with 15 bases aligning to TRBD2. Germline-derived CDR1 and CDR2 are KGHDR and SFDVKD. This CDR3 is built from 19 residues. Trimming at V came to 2 bases and at J to 7 bases, leaving 14 bases not matched to a gene. The CDR3 coding sequence is TGTGCCACCAGTGATTCCGGGACTAGCGGGAGGAGGAAAGGGGGTGAGCAGTACTTC. Translation: CATSDSGTSGRRKGGEQYF.

V gene TRBV7-9 combines with J gene TRBJ1-1; D not certain. V lost 1 base to trimming and J lost 0 bases, with 6 bases between them. The CDR3 sequence is 14 residues long. From germline, CDR1 is SEHNR and CDR2 FQNEAQ (reference sequence). The CDR3: CASSLGSVNTEAFF. CDR3 sequence (DNA): TGTGCCAGCAGCTTAGGTTCGGTGAACACTGAAGCTTTCTTT.

J is TRBJ1-6 and V is TRBV10-3; 10 positions match TRBD1. The J segment lost 9 bases and the V segment lost 6 bases, leaving 11 bases of the junction unmatched. The germline V gene has CDR1 ENHRY and CDR2 SYGVKD. The CDR3 consists of 16 residues. In DNA form, the CDR3 reads TGTGCCATCAGGAAAAGGGGGACAGGGGATGTTTCACCCCTCCACTTT. Its protein product is CAIRKRGTGDVSPLHF.

The genes are TRBV20-1 and TRBJ2-1, with 9 bases fitting TRBD1. V trimming: 0 bases; J trimming: 4 bases; junction bases outside the gene matches: 7. CDR1 and CDR2 from the germline V gene are DFQATT and SNEGSKA (reference sequence). The CDR3 runs to 16 residues. The CDR3 is CSARDLGTGYYNEQFF. In nucleotides, the CDR3 is TGCAGTGCTAGAGATCTAGGGACAGGGTATTACAATGAGCAGTTCTTC.

This clonotype was counted ten times or more. V gene TRBV24-1 combines with J gene TRBJ1-5; D unclear. This CDR3 comprises 12 residues. V lost 5 bases to trimming and J lost 2 bases, with 3 bases between them. Germline assignment: CDR1 KGHDR and CDR2 SFDVKD. The CDR3 loop is CATSGGNQPQHF. CDR3 coding DNA: TGTGCCACCAGTGGAGGCAATCAGCCCCAGCATTTT.

This clonotype appeared once. This may be a read error, as it is one base from a much larger clone. The gene calls are TRBV9 and TRBJ2-1, with no clear D. The germline CDR1 and CDR2 sequences are SGDLS and YYNGEE. The length of the CDR3 is 12 residues. The CDR3 bases are TGTGCCAGCAGCGTAGAGTTGGATGAGCAGGTCTTC. Translation: CASSVELDEQVF.

This clonotype has a count of ten or more. This rearrangement joins TRBV7-8 to TRBJ2-2; possibly TRBD2 for D (7 bases). The CDR3 has 14 amino acids. CDR1 and CDR2 (germline): SGHVS, FQNEAQ. The V end lost 1 base, the J end lost 6 bases, and 9 bases lay between the germline ends. CDR3 nucleotide sequence: TGTGCCAGCAGCTTAGTCGGGGGGCCCGGGGAGCTGTTTTTT. Protein sequence: CASSLVGGPGELFF.

The CDR3 sequence is CASSNFYGYTF. CDR3 DNA: TGTGCCAGCAGCAACTTCTATGGCTACACCTTC. The chain recombines TRBV14 with TRBJ1-2; D remains unclear. V gave up 5 bases and J gave up 4 bases, with 5 bases separating them. The germline V gene encodes CDR1 SGHDN and CDR2 FVKESK. This CDR3 contains 11 residues.

The V call is TRBV6-2 or TRBV6-3, the J call TRBJ2-7; D remains unclear. Trimming cost V 2 bases and J 4 bases, with 21 bases left between them. The CDR3 runs to 17 residues. Germline V gene lookup returns CDR1 MNHEY and CDR2 SVGEGT. The CDR3 DNA is TGTGCCAGCAGTTACCCGGAGTTGTTTAATGGCGTTTACGAGCAGTACTTC. The encoded protein is CASSYPELFNGVYEQYF.

In its sample, this clonotype was seen many times. The V gene is TRBV20-1, the J gene TRBJ2-1; 8 bases line up with TRBD1. This CDR3 spans 14 amino acids. V trimming: 3 bases; J trimming: 9 bases; junction bases outside the gene matches: 10. Germline loops: CDR1 DFQATT, CDR2 SNEGSKA (reference sequence). The chain's CDR3 is CSARSGTGGSEQFF. The CDR3 DNA follows: TGCAGTGCTAGGTCCGGGACAGGCGGAAGTGAGCAGTTCTTC.

This clonotype has just a few counts. The gene calls are TRBV10-3 and TRBJ2-2; 7 bases match TRBD2. V lost 6 bases and J lost 7; bases outside the gene matches: 11. Germline V CDR1 and CDR2: ENHRY, SYGVKD. This CDR3 is 15 amino acids long. CDR3 amino acids: CAIRAGLSERGELFF. As DNA, the CDR3 is TGTGCCATCAGAGCGGGACTCAGCGAGCGCGGGGAGCTGTTTTTT.

The genes are TRBV4-2 and TRBJ2-1; the match to TRBD2 covers 14 bases. The V and J ends lost 3 bases and 6 bases, in that order; junction bases with no gene match: 7. Germline V lookup: CDR1 LGHNA, CDR2 YNFKEQ. The CDR3 is made up of 17 amino acids. The CDR3 here is CASSQGAGLAGVNEQFF. CDR3 DNA sequence: TGTGCCAGCAGCCAGGGGGCGGGACTAGCGGGAGTCAATGAGCAGTTCTTC.

In this sample, this clonotype turned up many times. The genes are TRBV10-3 and TRBJ2-5; perhaps TRBD2 as D (5 bases). Trimming left V 3 bases short and J 4 bases short, with 12 bases between. This CDR3 is built from 14 residues. Germline V gene data show CDR1 as ENHRY and CDR2 as SYGVKD. As DNA, the CDR3 is TGTGCCATCAGTGATCCGGCAACTAGAGAGACCCAGTACTTC. Encoded protein: CAISDPATRETQYF.

CDR3 in amino acids: CASSVGSRETQYF. The CDR3 region has the DNA TGTGCCAGCAGCGTAGGCTCTCGGGAGACCCAGTACTTC. The rearrangement uses TRBV9 and TRBJ2-5; D call uncertain. The V and J ends lost 0 bases and 5 bases respectively, with 8 bases between them. This CDR3 contains 13 residues. In germline, CDR1 is SGDLS, CDR2 YYNGEE.

The chain recombines TRBV28 with TRBJ1-1; 9 bases are a match to TRBD1. Germline CDR1 reads MDHEN; CDR2 reads SYDVKM. Unmatched junction bases numbered 8, after V lost 7 bases and J lost 5 bases. CDR3 size: 14 residues. CDR3 loop: CASKSGQGLTEAFF. The CDR3 nucleotides are TGTGCCAGCAAATCGGGACAGGGATTAACTGAAGCTTTCTTT.

The rearrangement links TRBV6-1 to TRBJ2-1; TRBD1 matches 9 bases. The CDR3 has 18 amino acids. CDR1 MNHNS and CDR2 SASEGT come from the germline V gene. V trimming: 0 bases; J trimming: 7 bases; junction bases outside the gene matches: 13. CDR3 coding DNA: TGTGCCAGCAGTGAAGCGCTTTATGGAACAGGGGGCTTGAATGAGCAGTTCTTC. It translates to CASSEALYGTGGLNEQFF.

The chain couples TRBV20-1 to TRBJ2-2, with D possibly being TRBD2 (6 bases). The germline CDR1 and CDR2 sequences are DFQATT and SNEGSKA (reference sequence). The CDR3 covers 13 residues. The V end lost 7 bases, the J end lost 6 bases, and 15 bases lay between the germline ends. CDR3 DNA: TGCAGTGGTAATGGGGGGTATCCCGGGGAGCTGTTTTTT. It yields the protein CSGNGGYPGELFF.

In this sample, this clonotype turned up a few times. The chain combines TRBV7-2 with TRBJ1-1; D ambiguous. This CDR3 has 14 amino acids. Germline-derived CDR1 and CDR2 are SGHTA and FQGNSA. V was pared by 1 base and J by 5 bases, with 11 bases between. This chain's CDR3 is CASSLVLGGTEAFF. The CDR3 coding sequence is TGTGCCAGCAGCTTAGTTCTGGGAGGGACTGAAGCTTTCTTT.

This clonotype was seen many times. The rearrangement uses TRBV28 and TRBJ2-5; D gene uncertain. The CDR3 is made up of 10 amino acids. The germline gives CDR1 MDHEN, CDR2 SYDVKM. V was shortened by 8 bases and J by 2 bases, with 3 bases between the two germline ends. The CDR3 spells CASEQETQYF. The CDR3 DNA sequence: TGTGCCAGCGAGCAAGAGACCCAGTACTTC. Drawing the rest from reference TRBV28 and TRBJ2-5, the complete variable domain is DVKVTQSSRYLVKRTGEKVFLECVQDMDHENMFWYRQDPGLGLRLIYFSYDVKMKEKGDIPEGYSVSREKKERFSLILESASTNQTSMYLCASEQETQYFGPGTRLLVL.

The CDR3 DNA sequence: TGCAGTGCCGCTATCAGTAGGAGGCTCACGACCGGTGAGCAGTTCTTC. Translation gives CSAAISRRLTTGEQFF. The rearrangement joins TRBV20-1 to TRBJ2-1, with a tentative D call TRBD2 (5 bases). This CDR3 has 16 residues. V was pared by 6 bases and J by 9 bases, with 27 bases between. CDR1 is DFQATT, CDR2 SNEGSKA, per germline (reference sequence).

This clonotype was observed at least ten times. The V call is TRBV10-3, the J call TRBJ1-5; TRBD1 matches at 9 bases. The CDR3 spans 15 residues. J lost 4 bases, V lost 2 bases, and 3 bases had no gene match. Looked up from germline, CDR1 is ENHRY and CDR2 is SYGVKD. The chain's CDR3 is CAISETGTGNQPQHF. As DNA, the CDR3 is TGTGCCATCAGTGAGACCGGGACAGGGAATCAGCCCCAGCATTTT.

In its sample, this clonotype was seen a few times. This chain connects TRBV7-9 to TRBJ2-1, with 7 bases aligning to TRBD2. V gave up 5 bases and J gave up 2 bases; unmatched junction bases: 9. There are 16 residues in the CDR3. Looked up from germline, CDR1 is SEHNR and CDR2 is FQNEAQ (reference sequence). The CDR3 bases are TGTGCCAGCAGCCCACGGCGGGAGTCGGCCTACAATGAGCAGTTCTTC. Translated: CASSPRRESAYNEQFF.

This chain connects TRBV12-3 or TRBV12-4 to TRBJ2-7; 8 bases match TRBD2. The CDR3 length is 13 residues. With 7 bases clipped from V and 7 bases from J, the junction kept 9 bases outside the gene matches. CDR3 amino acids: CASTYGLAREQYF. The CDR3 nucleotides read TGTGCCAGCACATACGGACTAGCTCGAGAGCAGTACTTC.

The V call is TRBV15, the J call TRBJ2-1; D may be TRBD2 (6 bases). From germline, CDR1 is LNHNV and CDR2 YYDKDF (reference sequence). Trimming took 2 bases from V and 5 from J, leaving 19 bases between them. The CDR3 is made up of 17 amino acids. In DNA form, the CDR3 reads TGTGCCACCAGCAGAAGAACTCTAGTAGGAGGGCACAATGAGCAGTTCTTC. It encodes CATSRRTLVGGHNEQFF.